These 29 T cell receptor beta chains came from one sample sequenced in a study of T-cell reconstitution after alpha-beta-depleted transplantation in children. This sample's TCRbeta library carried unique molecular identifier barcodes. TCRdb re-called the PCR reads with MiXCR, one entry per CDR3 protein. Among a few hundred thousand distinct CDR3 sequences listed, roughly a quarter were seen once. Source: PBMCs, taken before TCRalphabeta/CD19-depleted stem cell transplant. The receptors were sampled from a boy younger than two with Wiskott-Aldrich syndrome, due to receive a stem cell transplant.

The rearrangement links TRBV5-1 to TRBJ2-2; D ambiguous. The CDR3 contains 16 residues. Germline V gives CDR1 SGHRS, CDR2 YFSETQ. V dropped 1 base and J dropped 4 bases, with 14 bases sitting between them. The CDR3 spells CASSLRAGPTTGELFF. The CDR3 region has the DNA TGCGCCAGCAGCTTGCGTGCAGGTCCCACCACCGGGGAGCTGTTTTTT.

The sample holds a few counts of this clonotype. The chain couples TRBV5-1 to TRBJ2-1; D ambiguous. Germline values: CDR1 SGHRS, CDR2 YFSETQ. Trimming pared 5 bases from V and 2 bases from J, leaving 11 bases between. This CDR3 region has 14 residues. In DNA, the CDR3 is TGCGCCAGCAGAGAGTTTACAGCCTACAATGAGCAGTTCTTC. Amino acid sequence: CASREFTAYNEQFF.

This clonotype was counted a few times. The chain is built from TRBV12-3 or TRBV12-4 and TRBJ2-7; TRBD1 matches 9 bases. The V gene end was trimmed by 5 bases and the J gene end by 4 bases; junction bases not matched to a gene: 9. The CDR3 covers 15 residues. CDR3 loop: CASSDDRGFGYEQYF. The CDR3 DNA reads as TGTGCCAGCAGTGATGACAGGGGGTTCGGGTACGAGCAGTACTTC.

The CDR3 spells CASSLSGLAGDGRFF. CDR3 coding DNA: TGTGCCAGCAGCTTGAGTGGACTAGCGGGAGATGGTCGGTTCTTC. The chain has TRBV5-6 and TRBJ2-1; TRBD2 aligns across 13 bases. The V gene's germline CDR1 is SGHDT and CDR2 YYEEEE. The CDR3 runs to 15 residues. V lost 1 base to trimming and J lost 15 bases; unmatched junction nucleotides: 10.

The V gene is TRBV6-2 or TRBV6-3, the J gene TRBJ1-1; the D gene is possibly TRBD1 (5 bases). Germline loops: CDR1 MNHEY, CDR2 SVGEGT. Trimming took off 4 bases at V and 3 bases at J, with 12 bases between the two ends. This CDR3 region has 14 residues. DNA of the CDR3: TGTGCCAGCAGTTTTCCACTGGGGGACACTGAAGCTTTCTTT. Amino acid sequence: CASSFPLGDTEAFF.

The CDR3 loop is CASSFQGLETQYF. CDR3 nucleotides: TGCGCCAGCAGCTTTCAGGGTCTAGAGACCCAGTACTTC. This sequence joins TRBV5-1 and TRBJ2-5, with D perhaps TRBD1 (5 bases). In germline, CDR1 is SGHRS, CDR2 YFSETQ. Trimming cost V 2 bases and J 4 bases, with 9 bases left between them. The CDR3 extends over 13 amino acids.

The V gene is TRBV20-1, the J gene TRBJ1-4; no clear D. V was trimmed by 5 bases and J by 3 bases, leaving 7 bases between them. This CDR3 has 12 amino acids. Germline V gene lookup returns CDR1 DFQATT and CDR2 SNEGSKA (reference sequence). This CDR3 is CSASLANEKLFF. CDR3 DNA sequence: TGCAGTGCTTCATTGGCTAATGAAAAACTGTTTTTT.

The chain carries TRBV29-1 and TRBJ2-3; 12 bases align to TRBD2. Germline V gene data show CDR1 as SQVTM and CDR2 as ANQGSEA. CDR3 length equals 14 residues. The V gene end was trimmed by 6 bases and the J gene end by 6 bases; junction bases not matched to a gene: 7. CDR3 sequence (DNA): TGCAGCGTAGCAGGACTAGCGGGGAGGGATACGCAGTATTTT. Translating it yields CSVAGLAGRDTQYF.

The gene calls are TRBV15 and TRBJ1-5; 8 bases agree with TRBD1. CDR1 LNHNV and CDR2 YYDKDF come from the germline V gene (reference sequence). J was trimmed by 2 bases and V by 1 base; bases with no gene match: 13. The CDR3 totals 19 residues. The chain's CDR3 is CATSRVVSDRGMGNQPQHF. CDR3 nucleotides: TGTGCCACCAGCAGAGTCGTAAGCGACAGGGGTATGGGCAATCAGCCCCAGCATTTT.

The CDR3 sequence is CARPGLAGGHAQSSYEQYF. The CDR3 region has the DNA TGTGCCAGACCGGGACTAGCGGGAGGTCACGCTCAGAGCTCCTACGAGCAGTACTTC. The rearrangement joins TRBV21-1 to TRBJ2-7; TRBD2 is the table's D call and was not checked against the DNA. TRBV21-1 constitutes a pseudogene. The length of the CDR3 is 19 residues.

The V call is TRBV7-4, the J call TRBJ2-1, with a tentative D call TRBD2 (5 bases). Trimming took off 1 base at V and 9 bases at J, with 7 bases between the two ends. This CDR3 region has 12 residues. Germline V gene lookup returns CDR1 SGHVT and CDR2 SQSDAQ. DNA of the CDR3: TGTGCCAGCAGCTTAGTAGCGTGTGAGCAGTTCTTC. Encoded protein: CASSLVACEQFF.

This clonotype was seen more than once but under ten times. The chain joins TRBV24-1 to TRBJ2-2; D is uncertain. The CDR3 is 13 amino acids. Germline values: CDR1 KGHDR, CDR2 SFDVKD. V dropped 7 bases and J dropped 5 bases, with 10 bases sitting between them. CDR3 residues: CATSLPSTGELFF. The CDR3 DNA sequence: TGTGCCACCAGCCTACCCTCGACCGGGGAGCTGTTTTTT.

The V and J genes are TRBV9 and TRBJ2-1; 7 bases map to TRBD2. This CDR3 is built from 16 residues. V shed 0 bases and J 6 bases; nucleotides not matched to a gene: 9. The germline gives CDR1 SGDLS, CDR2 YYNGEE. CDR3 DNA: TGTGCCAGCAGCGTAGCTTTGGCGGGAGCTGGCAATGAGCAGTTCTTC. It yields the protein CASSVALAGAGNEQFF. The whole variable domain, filled in from reference TRBV9 and TRBJ2-1, reads DSGVTQTPKHLITATGQRVTLRCSPRSGDLSVYWYQQSLDQGLQFLIQYYNGEERAKGNILERFSAQQFPDLHSELNLSSLELGDSALYFCASSVALAGAGNEQFFGPGTRLTVL.

This clonotype was picked up a small number of times. The chain couples TRBV5-1 to TRBJ2-5; D might be TRBD2 (6 bases). CDR1 SGHRS and CDR2 YFSETQ come from the germline V gene. CDR3 length: 17 amino acids. The V and J ends lost 0 bases and 2 bases respectively, with 17 bases between them. The CDR3 region is CASSLVGAGTLQETQYF. The DNA of the CDR3 is TGCGCCAGCAGCTTGGTTGGCGCGGGAACCCTTCAAGAGACCCAGTACTTC. Filled out from reference TRBV5-1 and TRBJ2-5, the complete variable domain reads KAGVTQTPRYLIKTRGQQVTLSCSPISGHRSVSWYQQTPGQGLQFLFEYFSETQRNKGNFPGRFSGRQFSNSRSEMNVSTLELGDSALYLCASSLVGAGTLQETQYFGPGTRLLVL.

In this sample, this clonotype turned up a few times. This rearrangement joins TRBV28 to TRBJ2-1; D uncertain. The germline V gene encodes CDR1 MDHEN and CDR2 SYDVKM. This CDR3 is 11 amino acids long. Trimming pared 5 bases from V and 8 bases from J, leaving 7 bases between. As DNA, the CDR3 is TGTGCCAGCAGTCCGAAGTATGAGCAGTTCTTC. Amino acids: CASSPKYEQFF.

This clonotype was counted a few times. This chain connects TRBV10-1 to TRBJ2-1; 8 bases match TRBD2. Germline CDR1 WNHNN, CDR2 SYGVQD (reference sequence). The CDR3 is 16 residues long. With V trimmed by 2 bases and J by 8 bases, 11 bases remained unmatched. CDR3 in amino acids: CASSEPRTGRADEQFF. CDR3 bases: TGCGCCAGCAGTGAGCCGAGGACCGGGAGGGCGGATGAGCAGTTCTTC.

The sample holds a few counts of this clonotype. The chain joins TRBV20-1 to TRBJ1-1, with D unclear. CDR3 length: 14 residues. Germline CDR1 DFQATT, CDR2 SNEGSKA (reference sequence). V was cut by 0 bases and J by 0 bases, with 8 bases left in between. The CDR3 region has the DNA TGCAGTGCTAGAGATCGGCAGGTGAACACTGAAGCTTTCTTT. As protein: CSARDRQVNTEAFF.

This clonotype was observed a handful of times. V and J are TRBV5-1 and TRBJ2-7, with 7 bases matching TRBD2. CDR1 SGHRS and CDR2 YFSETQ come from the germline V gene. V lost 1 base and J lost 3; bases outside the gene matches: 4. The CDR3 runs to 14 residues. The CDR3, as DNA: TGCGCCAGCAGCTTGCTGTCTAGCGGCTACGAGCAGTACTTC. This sequence encodes CASSLLSSGYEQYF. Drawing the rest from reference TRBV5-1 and TRBJ2-7, the complete variable domain is KAGVTQTPRYLIKTRGQQVTLSCSPISGHRSVSWYQQTPGQGLQFLFEYFSETQRNKGNFPGRFSGRQFSNSRSEMNVSTLELGDSALYLCASSLLSSGYEQYFGPGTRLTVT.

The chain recombines TRBV20-1 with TRBJ2-7; 7 bases map to TRBD2. CDR3 length: 12 amino acids. CDR1 and CDR2 (germline): DFQATT, SNEGSKA (reference sequence). The V segment lost 8 bases and the J segment 0 bases; nucleotides outside the gene matches: 4. CDR3 sequence reads: CSLASGSYEQYF. The CDR3 DNA follows: TGCAGTCTAGCTAGCGGCTCCTACGAGCAGTACTTC.

The chain combines TRBV28 with TRBJ2-7; 11 positions match TRBD2. Germline V gene lookup returns CDR1 MDHEN and CDR2 SYDVKM. This CDR3 is built from 14 residues. Trimming cost V 4 bases and J 6 bases; bases outside gene matches: 5. The CDR3 region is CASSYTSGRSEQYF. Written as DNA, the CDR3 is TGTGCCAGCAGTTATACTAGCGGGAGAAGCGAGCAGTACTTC. Full variable domain (remainder filled in from reference TRBV28 and TRBJ2-7): DVKVTQSSRYLVKRTGEKVFLECVQDMDHENMFWYRQDPGLGLRLIYFSYDVKMKEKGDIPEGYSVSREKKERFSLILESASTNQTSMYLCASSYTSGRSEQYFGPGTRLTVT.

This chain connects TRBV6-4 to TRBJ2-1, with 9 bases lining up with TRBD1. The CDR3 extends over 18 amino acids. V dropped 4 bases and J dropped 1; count of bases not matched to a gene: 11. Germline-derived CDR1 and CDR2 are MRHNA and SNTAGT. The CDR3 nucleotides read TGTGCCAGCAGTGGACTCCACAGGGGGCGGATGTCCTACAATGAGCAGTTCTTC. It codes for CASSGLHRGRMSYNEQFF.

This chain links TRBV7-3 with TRBJ2-3, with D unresolved. This CDR3 contains 15 residues. The germline V and J ends were trimmed by 6 bases and 0 bases, with 13 bases remaining between them. Germline CDR1 and CDR2: SGHTA and FQGTGA. The CDR3 DNA follows: TGTGCCAGCAGTTCCCCTGGAGCTAGCACAGATACGCAGTATTTT. Its protein product is CASSSPGASTDTQYF.

This clonotype has just a few counts. V usage is TRBV29-1 and J usage is TRBJ2-3, with 7 bases lining up with TRBD2. CDR3 length: 15 amino acids. Germline lookup yields CDR1 SQVTM and CDR2 ANQGSEA. The junction had 13 bases not matched to a gene; V was cut back by 4 bases and J by 6 bases. CDR3 loop: CSVGKLATRGDTQYF. DNA of the CDR3: TGCAGCGTTGGGAAACTAGCGACCCGTGGGGATACGCAGTATTTT.

Only a few counts were recorded for this clonotype. This chain links TRBV12-3 or TRBV12-4 with TRBJ2-3; D might be TRBD1 (6 bases). Trimming shortened V by 5 bases and J by 1 base, and 16 bases separated the two germline ends. The CDR3 is 16 residues long. Here the CDR3 DNA reads TGTGCCAGCAGTATTACCCGGGACAAAGGCACAGATACGCAGTATTTT. It encodes CASSITRDKGTDTQYF.

V and J are TRBV12-3 or TRBV12-4 and TRBJ2-1; 10 bases are shared with TRBD2. V trimming: 2 bases; J trimming: 5 bases; junction bases outside the gene matches: 3. The CDR3 consists of 15 residues. In DNA form, the CDR3 reads TGTGCCAGCAGTTTATCTAGCGGGAGAAACAATGAGCAGTTCTTC. Protein product: CASSLSSGRNNEQFF.

On this clonotype itself: Here the CDR3 omits its conserved ending phenylalanine or tryptophan, so a read error is the likely source. The genes are TRBV7-8 and TRBJ2-3; 7 bases map to TRBD2. Trimming removed 10 bases from V and 2 bases from J; junction bases left unmatched: 15. This CDR3 contains 16 residues. The germline gives CDR1 SGHVS, CDR2 FQNEAQ. CDR3 residues: CATVGGPGVNTDTQYS. CDR3 DNA sequence: TGTGCCACCGTGGGAGGGCCGGGAGTCAACACAGATACGCAGTATTCT.

This clonotype was picked up a small number of times. The rearrangement uses TRBV5-6 and TRBJ1-2; 7 positions agree with TRBD1. The J segment lost 3 bases and the V segment lost 2 bases, leaving 7 bases of the junction unmatched. CDR3 length equals 15 residues. Germline V gives CDR1 SGHDT, CDR2 YYEEEE. CDR3 nucleotides: TGTGCCAGCAGCTTCTTAACAGGGGCTTACTATGGCTACACCTTC. This codes for CASSFLTGAYYGYTF.

V is TRBV9 and J is TRBJ2-1; 12 bases are a match to TRBD2. Germline V gives CDR1 SGDLS, CDR2 YYNGEE. CDR3 length: 17 residues. V lost 3 bases to trimming and J lost 2 bases; unmatched junction nucleotides: 6. CDR3 nucleotides: TGTGCCAGCAGCGCGCCCCGGACTAGCGGGACCTACAATGAGCAGTTCTTC. Its protein product is CASSAPRTSGTYNEQFF.

The chain employs TRBV2 and TRBJ2-5; TRBD1 agrees at 7 bases. The V gene's germline CDR1 is SNHLY and CDR2 FYNNEI. This CDR3 spans 15 amino acids. The ends lost 6 bases at V and 5 bases at J; junction bases unmatched: 12. CDR3 amino acids: CASRGNRGTGETQYF. DNA of the CDR3: TGTGCCAGCAGGGGGAACAGGGGTACGGGGGAGACCCAGTACTTC.